This T cell receptor (beta chain) was captured in a study of graft-versus-host responses after intestinal transplantation. Study overall: Multivisceral, liver-intestinal, or isolated intestinal transplants were performed in recipients. All of the recipients had induction that used anti-thymocyte globulin, then tacrolimus and steroids for two to four years. The study, taken as a whole, reports: Recipient-marrow GvH clones were detected, some having first appeared in ileum or blood.

This clone is a singleton in its sample. No antigen is known for it. Here immunoSEQ multiplex PCR was the method, and the copy in TCRdb shows in-frame clones only, minus some. The sample has about 35,000 clones; roughly 92% are singletons. The V end lost 3 bases, the J end lost 1 base, and 12 bases lay between the germline ends. This CDR3 is built from 15 residues. Per the germline V gene, CDR1 is LGHNA and CDR2 is YSLEER. The input for sequencing was unstimulated CD8+ T cells sorted from spleen or lymph node cells, taken before transplant. The gene calls are TRBV4-3 and TRBJ2-5; D might be TRBD1 (5 bases). The source is a human donor who was the organ donor for an intestinal transplant. CDR3 sequence: CASSHWGYPQETQYF. In DNA, the CDR3 is TGCGCCAGCAGCCATTGGGGCTACCCCCAAGAGACCCAGTACTTC.